The clone carrying this T cell receptor (beta chain) showed up just a few times. The antigen is undetermined. Though nominally healthy at sampling, donors likely had unrecorded immune exposures. J was trimmed by 3 bases and V by 2 bases; bases with no gene match: 2. The CDR3 has 14 residues. Germline V gene sequence: CDR1 LNHDA, CDR2 SQIVND (reference sequence). The data were obtained in a study of cytomegalovirus exposure and HLA in healthy donors. PCR involved 60 Vbeta and 13 Jbeta primers. Clones were read by immunoSEQ multiplex PCR, and TCRdb kept only the in-frame ones, dropping some. The sample includes tens of thousands of clones, 65% to 80% seen only once; the top ten take 5.4%. Study outcomes and limitations: A prior analysis recorded that most TCR beta V segments were productive about 87% or about 30% of the time. The study had only CMV serostatus as immune exposure information.

This TCR was recovered from a woman between 25 and 40 years old in good health and CMV-seronegative. Sequenced input: PBMCs. The V and J genes are TRBV19 and TRBJ2-7; the match to TRBD1 covers 9 bases. The CDR3 DNA reads as TGTGCCAGTAGTATACCGGGACAGGGCTACGAGCAGTACTTC. Translating gives CASSIPGQGYEQYF.